Listed below are T cell receptor beta chains from one sample, sequenced in a study of blood T cell repertoires in COVID-19. Here immunoSEQ multiplex PCR was the method, and the copy in TCRdb shows in-frame clones only, minus some. The repertoire holds approximately 160,000 clones, with about 84% as singletons. Sequencing was done on a sample of PBMCs or T cells enriched from blood (not recorded which). These receptors were collected from a man aged 40-50 years who had recovered from COVID-19. CDR3s include the opening cysteine and the closing phenylalanine or tryptophan. Size is omitted from some rows. Given values are once, few, many or a class for expanded clones.

TRBV19	.	TRBJ1-2	CASTGYYGYTF
TRBV19	.	TRBJ1-6	CASSVAGDSPLHF
TRBV24-1	few	TRBJ1-3	CATSDSYTGSGNTIYF
TRBV2	.	TRBJ1-5	CASLEGVPLFSNQPQHF
TRBV18	.	TRBJ1-2	CASHSRQGDYTF
TRBV5-1	few	TRBJ1-2	CASSPSTTTGVGYTF
TRBV6-5	.	TRBJ1-5	CASSRQTVNQPQHF
TRBV5-6	.	TRBJ2-1	CASSFPSGGYNEQFF
TRBV19	.	TRBJ1-1	CASSIRTGDEAFF
TRBV20-1	.	TRBJ1-1	CTLGRPEAFF
TRBV7-3	.	TRBJ2-5	CASSLGGQVQETQYF
TRBV10-3	.	TRBJ2-3	CAIRGQGGPDTQYF
TRBV6-5	.	TRBJ1-1	CASRRLQGMNTEAFF
TRBV11-2	.	TRBJ1-6	CASSSDKNSPLHF
TRBV5-1	.	TRBJ1-5	CASSLTGTGIGQPQHF
TRBV7-9	.	TRBJ1-4	CASSLNGGPDYEKLFF
TRBV6-2/TRBV6-3	few	TRBJ1-5	CASSYFGDQPQHF
TRBV3-1/TRBV3-2	many	TRBJ2-7	CASSQDQNRGREQYF
TRBV10-3	once	TRBJ2-5	CAISEETSGVRETQYF
TRBV10-2	once	TRBJ2-7	CASSEWDIRFGYEQYF
TRBV6-5	.	TRBJ1-1	CASRKIQGMNTEAFF
TRBV9	.	TRBJ1-2	CASSVPGPTAF
TRBV5-4	.	TRBJ2-1	CASSLAVSGSPPNEQFF
TRBV2	.	TRBJ2-3	CASRSTDTQYF
TRBV2	.	TRBJ2-1	CASSHRGNYNEQFF
TRBV27	.	TRBJ1-3	CASSWSGGPGNTIYF
TRBV25-1	.	TRBJ2-2	CASSESGGANTGELFF
TRBV7-8	.	TRBJ2-5	CASSLVGIQETQYF
TRBV7-3	.	TRBJ2-2	CASAPGNTGELFF
TRBV7-3	.	TRBJ1-2	CASSSSPGALNGYTF
TRBV15	few	TRBJ1-4	CATSRDWGQGNEKLFF
TRBV27	.	TRBJ1-3	CASSPRTGSGNTIYF
TRBV11-2	.	TRBJ2-5	CASSPPAAGLETQYF
TRBV5-4	.	TRBJ2-1	CASSGGTGPSYNEQFF
TRBV15	few	TRBJ1-2	CATGPGQKSSGYTF
TRBV2	.	TRBJ2-2	CASNRGKDTGELFF
TRBV19	.	TRBJ1-2	CASSQTGPSGYTF
TRBV5-8	.	TRBJ1-5	CASSPGQTSNQPQHF
TRBV5-6	few	TRBJ1-2	CASSSYFGQGRYGYTF